The sequence of this T cell receptor (beta chain) was determined in a study of T cell responses to AZD1222 COVID-19 vaccine. Notes on this clone: The antigen remains undetermined.

CDR1 is MNHEY and CDR2 is SVGEGT in the germline V gene. The V gene end was trimmed by 4 bases and the J gene end by 12 bases; junction bases not matched to a gene: 6. The CDR3 is made up of 12 amino acids. Study-level points and caveats: Nearly half of spike-specific TCRs reportedly target unmutated variant regions.

Sequencing used immunoSEQ multiplex PCR; TCRdb keeps in-frame clones, though not all of them. The data show under 55,000 clones, with under 90% seen just once and roughly 10% held by the top ten. This chain connects TRBV6-2 or TRBV6-3 to TRBJ1-5; TRBD1 aligns across 7 bases. The sequence derives from an adult in good health. Specimen: peripheral blood, collected on day 0 of AZD1222 vaccination. The CDR3 loop reads CASSFGDRIQHF. The CDR3 coding sequence is TGTGCCAGCAGTTTCGGGGACAGAATCCAGCATTTT.